The subject of this entry is one T cell receptor (beta chain). Its antigen is unidentified. The CDR3 spans 14 residues. CDR1 and CDR2 from the germline V gene are SEHNR and FQNEAQ (reference sequence). The trim removed 4 bases at V and 0 bases at J, leaving 3 bases unmatched. This record comes from a study of cytomegalovirus exposure and HLA in healthy donors. PCR employed 60 Vbeta and 13 Jbeta primers. Measured with immunoSEQ multiplex PCR; TCRdb has only the in-frame clones, and not every one. The data show over 110,000 clones, around 80% seen once. Study findings and constraints: Analyzed later, most CMV-associated TCR beta chains appeared HLA-restricted.

The sample consisted of PBMCs. The receptor was derived from a man aged 40-50 years in good health and CMV-seronegative. The chain carries TRBV7-9 and TRBJ2-7; TRBD1 matches at 7 bases. The CDR3 DNA reads as TGTGCCAGCAGCTGGGACAGTATCTCCTACGAGCAGTACTTC. Translation: CASSWDSISYEQYF.